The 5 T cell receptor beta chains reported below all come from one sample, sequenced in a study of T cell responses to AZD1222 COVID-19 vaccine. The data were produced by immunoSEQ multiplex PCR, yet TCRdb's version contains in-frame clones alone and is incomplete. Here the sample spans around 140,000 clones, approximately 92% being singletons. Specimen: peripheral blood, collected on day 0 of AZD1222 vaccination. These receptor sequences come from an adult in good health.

The CDR3 sequence is CAWSVKDSRSSGELFF. CDR3 bases: TGTGCCTGGAGTGTAAAGGACTCCAGATCGTCCGGGGAGCTGTTTTTT. The V gene is TRBV30, the J gene TRBJ2-2, with a possible D match to TRBD2 (5 bases). This CDR3 has 16 residues. CDR1 is GTSNPN and CDR2 is SVGIG in the germline V gene (reference sequence). The V end lost 0 bases, the J end lost 6 bases, and 17 bases lay between the germline ends.

This CDR3 reads CASSAHRTRVGEQYF. DNA of the CDR3: TGTGCCAGCAGCGCTCACCGGACTAGAGTAGGCGAGCAGTACTTC. The chain carries TRBV9 and TRBJ2-7; 7 bases fit TRBD2. The CDR3 contains 15 residues. From germline, CDR1 is SGDLS and CDR2 YYNGEE. V trimming: 3 bases; J trimming: 6 bases; junction bases outside the gene matches: 12. Drawing the rest from reference TRBV9 and TRBJ2-7, the complete variable domain is DSGVTQTPKHLITATGQRVTLRCSPRSGDLSVYWYQQSLDQGLQFLIQYYNGEERAKGNILERFSAQQFPDLHSELNLSSLELGDSALYFCASSAHRTRVGEQYFGPGTRLTVT.

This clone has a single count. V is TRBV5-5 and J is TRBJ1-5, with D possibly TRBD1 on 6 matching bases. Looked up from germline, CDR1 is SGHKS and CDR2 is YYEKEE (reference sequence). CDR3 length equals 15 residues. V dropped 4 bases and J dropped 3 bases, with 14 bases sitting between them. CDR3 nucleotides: TGTGCCAGCAGCAAAAGCGGACAGAACAATCAGCCCCAGCATTTT. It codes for CASSKSGQNNQPQHF.

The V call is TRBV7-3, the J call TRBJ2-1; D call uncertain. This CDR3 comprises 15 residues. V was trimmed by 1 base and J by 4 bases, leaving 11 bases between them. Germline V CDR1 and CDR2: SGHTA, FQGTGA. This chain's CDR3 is CASSLMAAAYNEQFF. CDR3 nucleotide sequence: TGTGCCAGCAGCTTAATGGCGGCGGCATACAATGAGCAGTTCTTC. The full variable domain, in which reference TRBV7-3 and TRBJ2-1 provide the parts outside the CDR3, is GAGVSQTPSNKVTEKGKYVELRCDPISGHTALYWYRQSLGQGPEFLIYFQGTGAADDSGLPNDRFFAVRPEGSVSTLKIQRTERGDSAVYLCASSLMAAAYNEQFFGPGTRLTVL.

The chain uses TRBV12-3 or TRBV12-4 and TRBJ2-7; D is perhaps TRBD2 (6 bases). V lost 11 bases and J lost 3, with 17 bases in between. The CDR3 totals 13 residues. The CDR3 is CAVRLVGFYEQYF. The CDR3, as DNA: TGTGCCGTCCGACTAGTTGGGTTCTACGAGCAGTACTTC.